This entry describes one T cell receptor (beta chain). Its specificity is unknown. This sample was included in a study of OX40 agonist ivuxolimab in advanced cancers. Study information: Hepatocellular carcinoma, melanoma, renal cell or head and neck cancer was diagnosed in the dose-escalation patients. Overall study findings and caveats: The average count of expanded clones was higher among CD8+ T cells than among CD4+.

Repertoires were generated with immunoSEQ multiplex PCR, while TCRdb's copy carries only in-frame clones and drops some. Among over 60,000 clones, around 94% were seen once, and the ten largest hold about 15%. Trimming took 1 base from V and 4 from J, leaving 11 bases between them. The CDR3 runs 15 residues. The germline V gene encodes CDR1 LGHNA and CDR2 YSLEER. The sequence was obtained from an adult with an advanced solid tumor such as melanoma, head and neck, liver or kidney cancer. The sequences come from CD4+ or CD8+ T cells sorted from blood, collected in a trial of the OX40 agonist ivuxolimab. The V call is TRBV4-3, the J call TRBJ1-5; D is uncertain. DNA of the CDR3: TGCGCCAGCAGCCAAGGGCCTGGAGGGAATCAGCCCCAGCATTTT. It translates to CASSQGPGGNQPQHF.